Shown below are 31 T cell receptor beta chains from a single sample sequenced in a study of T cell repertoires in cytomegalovirus infection. TCRdb passed the reads through MiXCR, listing each CDR3 protein once. The sample gives about 140,000 distinct CDR3 sequences, roughly 6% of which show up once; approximately 19% is in the top ten. The sample taken for sequencing was PBMCs. These receptors came from a human donor in good health (CMV status not recorded). Some clones in this sample may be carry-over from other donors' samples.

This clonotype was seen at least ten times. This rearrangement joins TRBV7-3 to TRBJ2-3; D not certain. The CDR3 sequence is 15 residues long. V dropped 2 bases and J dropped 2 bases, with 11 bases sitting between them. Germline loops: CDR1 SGHTA, CDR2 FQGTGA. The CDR3 is CASSLRGGFTDTQYF. CDR3 DNA sequence: TGTGCCAGCAGCTTACGTGGCGGATTCACAGATACGCAGTATTTT.

The table lists this clonotype with many counts. This chain joins TRBV28 and TRBJ1-1; D ambiguous. CDR1 MDHEN and CDR2 SYDVKM come from the germline V gene. Trimming stripped 6 bases from V and 4 bases from J, with 9 bases between. The CDR3 spans 12 residues. The CDR3 here is CASSLLSTEAFF. The DNA of the CDR3 is TGTGCCAGCAGCCTTCTCAGCACTGAAGCTTTCTTT.

V usage is TRBV24-1 and J usage is TRBJ1-2; 9 bases align to TRBD1. J gave up 5 bases and V 3 bases, and 6 bases lay outside the gene matches. Germline V gene sequence: CDR1 KGHDR, CDR2 SFDVKD. The length of the CDR3 is 15 residues. In DNA, the CDR3 is TGTGCCACCAGTGATGCGGGACAGGGAGGATATGGCTACACCTTC. Translated: CATSDAGQGGYGYTF.

This clonotype was seen ten or more times. The chain couples TRBV28 to TRBJ2-5, with TRBD2 as a possible D gene (5 bases). The germline gives CDR1 MDHEN, CDR2 SYDVKM. The V end lost 4 bases, the J end lost 1 base, and 13 bases lay between the germline ends. The CDR3 consists of 15 residues. The CDR3 DNA sequence: TGTGCCAGCAGTTCCATGTTGCGGGCCCAAGAGACCCAGTACTTC. It is translated as CASSSMLRAQETQYF.

The table lists this clonotype with a few counts. V gene TRBV7-9 combines with J gene TRBJ1-2; D remains ambiguous. Deletions cut 5 bases from V and 14 bases from J, with 12 bases between. Germline V CDR1 and CDR2: SEHNR, FQNEAQ (reference sequence). CDR3 length: 10 amino acids. CDR3 loop: CASSDGRPTF. CDR3 nucleotides: TGTGCCAGCAGCGACGGCCGCCCGACCTTC.

This clonotype has a handful of counts. CDR3: CASSQWVAGNADTQYF. As DNA, the CDR3 is TGTGCCAGCAGCCAATGGGTAGCGGGGAATGCAGATACGCAGTATTTT. V is TRBV4-2 and J is TRBJ2-3; 8 bases map to TRBD2. The length of the CDR3 is 16 residues. V was pared by 2 bases and J by 4 bases, with 8 bases of the junction left unmatched. The V gene's germline CDR1 is LGHNA and CDR2 YNFKEQ.

V usage is TRBV10-3 and J usage is TRBJ2-7, with 7 bases identical to TRBD1. The CDR3 has 13 residues. With 11 bases clipped from V and 1 base from J, the junction kept 8 bases outside the gene matches. Germline loops: CDR1 ENHRY, CDR2 SYGVKD. In DNA, the CDR3 is TGTGCCGCCTCATCAGGGGGATCCTACGAGCAGTACTTC. It encodes CAASSGGSYEQYF.

The V and J genes are TRBV18 and TRBJ1-5; D is unclear. This CDR3 contains 14 residues. Per germline, CDR1 KGHSH and CDR2 LQKENI. V gave up 3 bases and J gave up 2 bases, with 8 bases separating them. CDR3 DNA sequence: TGTGCCAGCTCACCTCCTTTGGGCAATCAGCCCCAGCATTTT. Translation gives CASSPPLGNQPQHF. The full variable domain, in which reference TRBV18 and TRBJ1-5 provide the parts outside the CDR3, is NAGVMQNPRHLVRRRGQEARLRCSPMKGHSHVYWYRQLPEEGLKFMVYLQKENIIDESGMPKERFSAEFPKEGPSILRIQQVVRGDSAAYFCASSPPLGNQPQHFGDGTRLSIL.

This clonotype was observed many times. The chain employs TRBV7-8 and TRBJ2-7, with 10 bases that match TRBD2. Trimming took 5 bases from V and 6 from J; bases not matched to a gene: 16. Germline V CDR1 and CDR2: SGHVS, FQNEAQ. The CDR3 has 17 residues. DNA of the CDR3: TGTGCCAGCAGCCCCTGGGGTCGGGGAAGCGGGGGGGCCGAGCAGTACTTC. Its translation is CASSPWGRGSGGAEQYF.

The chain joins TRBV28 to TRBJ1-1; 7 bases are shared with TRBD1. Germline loops: CDR1 MDHEN, CDR2 SYDVKM. The CDR3 extends over 15 amino acids. V shed 5 bases, J shed 0 bases, and the junction held 6 bases outside the gene matches. Here the CDR3 DNA reads TGTGCCAGCAGTACCTTGACAGGGTTGAACACTGAAGCTTTCTTT. Protein: CASSTLTGLNTEAFF.

About this clonotype itself: With a much larger clone just one base away, this may be a read error. V gene TRBV7-2 combines with J gene TRBJ2-3; the match to TRBD2 covers 9 bases. The CDR3 contains 17 residues. Germline CDR1 and CDR2: SGHTA and FQGNSA. The CDR3 coding sequence is TGTGCCAGCAACTTAGTAGTTGGCGGGGGGGCCACAGATACGCAGTATTTT. This codes for CASNLVVGGGATDTQYF.

This clonotype was seen ten or more times. The chain couples TRBV19 to TRBJ1-2; 8 bases are a match to TRBD1. This CDR3 region has 18 residues. With V trimmed by 6 bases and J by 2 bases, 17 bases remained unmatched. CDR1 LNHDA and CDR2 SQIVND come from the germline V gene (reference sequence). The CDR3 DNA is TGTGCCAGTAGAGGCCCTCCTCGCCCGGGACAGGCCAACTATGGCTACACCTTC. Encoded protein: CASRGPPRPGQANYGYTF.

The table lists this clonotype with many counts. J is TRBJ2-5 and V is TRBV10-3; TRBD1 matches 7 bases. Trimming removed 4 bases from V and 5 bases from J; junction bases left unmatched: 4. Germline loops: CDR1 ENHRY, CDR2 SYGVKD. The CDR3 runs to 13 residues. The CDR3 loop is CAISGQGSETQYF. In DNA, the CDR3 is TGTGCCATCAGTGGACAGGGAAGCGAGACCCAGTACTTC.

This clonotype was found a few times. The chain's CDR3 is CASNTPGQGALLFF. CDR3 nucleotide sequence: TGTGCCAGTAACACTCCCGGACAGGGGGCGTTGCTGTTTTTT. This chain joins TRBV19 and TRBJ2-2, with TRBD1 identical over 11 bases. V gave up 7 bases and J gave up 13 bases; unmatched junction bases: 11. Germline CDR1 and CDR2: LNHDA and SQIVND (reference sequence). The CDR3 contains 14 residues.

This clonotype was detected many times. The chain is built from TRBV12-3 or TRBV12-4 and TRBJ1-1; D not certain. The length of the CDR3 is 14 residues. Trimming shortened V by 6 bases and J by 1 base, and 12 bases separated the two germline ends. CDR3 sequence reads: CASSLTVPNTEAFF. Here the CDR3 DNA reads TGTGCCAGCAGCCTAACAGTACCGAACACTGAAGCTTTCTTT.

The sample holds a few counts of this clonotype. The chain employs TRBV2 and TRBJ1-2, with D perhaps matching TRBD1 (5 bases). The germline gives CDR1 SNHLY, CDR2 FYNNEI. The CDR3 loop spans 14 amino acids. V was clipped by 6 bases and J by 4 bases, with 15 bases between them. CDR3 in DNA: TGTGCCAGCAGCGCCCGCGGGGGTTCCTATGGCTACACCTTC. Translating gives CASSARGGSYGYTF.

The table lists this clonotype with many counts. V and J are TRBV6-2 or TRBV6-3 and TRBJ2-3; 8 bases align to TRBD1. The CDR3 totals 16 residues. With 7 bases clipped from V and 4 bases from J, the junction kept 13 bases outside the gene matches. CDR1 MNHEY and CDR2 SVGEGT come from the germline V gene. The CDR3 region has the DNA TGTGCCAGCATGCAGTCCCCCAGGACAGGGCCAGATACGCAGTATTTT. This translates into CASMQSPRTGPDTQYF.

This clonotype was counted many times. The CDR3 region has the DNA TGTGCCAGCAGCCCCCGGTTGTCCAACTCTGAAAAACTGTTTTTT. Its protein product is CASSPRLSNSEKLFF. The J gene is TRBJ1-4, the V gene TRBV7-2; D is unclear. From germline, CDR1 is SGHTA and CDR2 FQGNSA. V shed 5 bases and J shed 7 bases, with 17 bases lying between them. This CDR3 is 15 amino acids long.

The rearrangement links TRBV10-3 to TRBJ2-5, with a possible D match to TRBD2 (6 bases). CDR1 ENHRY and CDR2 SYGVKD come from the germline V gene. The CDR3 runs 12 residues. V lost 8 bases, J lost 5 bases, and 12 bases lay in between. The CDR3 sequence: CAIALAQETQYF. In DNA, the CDR3 is TGTGCCATCGCGCTAGCGCAGGAGACCCAGTACTTC.

This clonotype was recorded at least ten times. V and J are TRBV18 and TRBJ1-2; D unclear. Trimming left V 3 bases short and J 8 bases short, with 10 bases between. This CDR3 is 12 amino acids long. Germline assignment: CDR1 KGHSH and CDR2 LQKENI. The DNA of the CDR3 is TGTGCCAGCTCACCTGGTGGATGGGGCTACACCTTC. This gives the protein CASSPGGWGYTF.

This clonotype was seen at least ten times. The chain is built from TRBV11-2 and TRBJ2-7; tentatively, D is TRBD2 (6 bases). Germline V lookup: CDR1 SGHAT, CDR2 FQNNGV. V was shortened by 2 bases and J by 7 bases, with 12 bases between the two germline ends. The CDR3 covers 13 residues. CDR3 DNA sequence: TGTGCCAGCAGCTTAAAGGCCGGAGGGGAGCAGTACTTC. Protein: CASSLKAGGEQYF.

This clonotype was seen many times. This chain links TRBV7-2 with TRBJ1-1; tentatively, D is TRBD1 (6 bases). CDR3 size: 14 residues. Germline V gene sequence: CDR1 SGHTA, CDR2 FQGNSA. Trimming pared 2 bases from V and 5 bases from J, leaving 12 bases between. As DNA, the CDR3 is TGTGCCAGCAGCTTAAACAGGGCTGGGACTGAAGCTTTCTTT. Translation gives CASSLNRAGTEAFF.

This clonotype was detected ten times or more. V is TRBV18 and J is TRBJ2-2, with D possibly matching TRBD1 (6 bases). V was trimmed by 11 bases and J by 5 bases, leaving 15 bases between them. Germline lookup yields CDR1 KGHSH and CDR2 LQKENI. This CDR3 contains 13 residues. The CDR3 region is CACQHRETGELFF. Here the CDR3 DNA reads TGTGCCTGCCAACACAGGGAGACCGGGGAGCTGTTTTTT.

This clonotype was recorded many times. The chain employs TRBV7-6 and TRBJ1-1; 8 nucleotides line up with TRBD1. The CDR3 spans 12 residues. The junction had 5 bases not matched to a gene; V was cut back by 6 bases and J by 8 bases. Looked up from germline, CDR1 is SGHVS and CDR2 is FNYEAQ. The CDR3 is CASRTGQGEAFF. Written as DNA, the CDR3 is TGTGCCAGCAGAACCGGACAGGGCGAAGCTTTCTTT.

This clonotype was recorded many times. The V call is TRBV7-8, the J call TRBJ2-3, with D unclear. V lost 2 bases to trimming and J lost 0 bases, with 6 bases between them. CDR3 length: 14 amino acids. CDR1 is SGHVS, CDR2 FQNEAQ, per germline. In DNA, the CDR3 is TGTGCCAGCAGCTTAAACCCTAGCACAGATACGCAGTATTTT. Its protein is CASSLNPSTDTQYF. Full variable domain (remainder filled in from reference TRBV7-8 and TRBJ2-3): GAGVSQSPRYKVAKRGQDVALRCDPISGHVSLFWYQQALGQGPEFLTYFQNEAQLDKSGLPSDRFFAERPEGSVSTLKIQRTQQEDSAVYLCASSLNPSTDTQYFGPGTRLTVL.

Comment on this clonotype: This may be a read error: a much more frequent sequence differs by one nucleotide. The chain couples TRBV7-4 to TRBJ2-5; 7 bases align to TRBD2. Germline CDR1 is SGHVT and CDR2 is SQSDAQ. The CDR3 is 14 amino acids. V was pared by 10 bases and J by 0 bases, with 8 bases of the junction left unmatched. The DNA for the CDR3 is TGTGCCAACCGAAGCCGGGGGGACCAAGAGACCCAGTACTTC. It specifies CANRSRGDQETQYF.

This clonotype was detected ten times or more. The chain joins TRBV20-1 to TRBJ1-5; D uncertain. The CDR3 covers 12 residues. Germline V gene lookup returns CDR1 DFQATT and CDR2 SNEGSKA (reference sequence). Between the trimmed V and J ends, which lost 4 bases and 10 bases, there was a span of 14 bases. CDR3 in amino acids: CSAIDGNGPQHF. CDR3 sequence (DNA): TGCAGTGCTATCGACGGGAATGGACCCCAGCATTTT.

This clonotype has a single count. CDR3 in DNA: TGCGCCAGCAGTCACGGAGGTACAGGGGCTCGCACAGATACGCAGTATTTT. It translates to CASSHGGTGARTDTQYF. The chain combines TRBV23-1 with TRBJ2-3; 7 nucleotides line up with TRBD1. TRBV23-1 is reported as an ORF; its role is uncertain. The trim removed 3 bases at V and 1 base at J, leaving 10 bases unmatched. The CDR3 runs to 17 residues.

This chain joins TRBV20-1 and TRBJ1-5; no clear D gene. CDR3 length: 12 residues. Trimming stripped 0 bases from V and 1 base from J, with 1 base between. Looked up from germline, CDR1 is DFQATT and CDR2 is SNEGSKA (reference sequence). The CDR3 reads CSARDSNQPQHF. The CDR3 coding sequence is TGCAGTGCTAGAGACAGCAATCAGCCCCAGCATTTT.

In its sample, this clonotype was seen many times. The chain links TRBV5-4 to TRBJ2-3, with TRBD1 matching 7 bases. J gave up 2 bases and V 4 bases, and 7 bases lay outside the gene matches. Germline loops: CDR1 SGHNT, CDR2 YYREEE (reference sequence). This CDR3 has 15 amino acids. The CDR3 bases are TGTGCCAGCAGCGTACCTACAGGGGACACAGATACGCAGTATTTT. Protein sequence: CASSVPTGDTDTQYF.

This chain joins TRBV7-9 and TRBJ2-5, with 15 bases matching TRBD2. Looked up from germline, CDR1 is SEHNR and CDR2 is FQNEAQ (reference sequence). The ends lost 5 bases at V and 1 base at J; junction bases unmatched: 5. This CDR3 region has 17 residues. The CDR3 coding sequence is TGTGCCAGCAGCAAAGAGGGACTAGCGGGGGGCCAAGAGACCCAGTACTTC. It encodes CASSKEGLAGGQETQYF.